The text below deals with one T cell receptor beta chain. The source of the sample is a study of CD8+ T cells in alopecia areata. The ends were cut back, 4 bases at V and 1 base at J, with 11 bases in the middle. This CDR3 comprises 14 residues. Germline V gene data show CDR1 as SGHRS and CDR2 as YFSETQ. TCR sequencing used cDNA made by reverse transcription of extracted RNA. The assay was immunoSEQ multiplex PCR, and TCRdb's table has in-frame clones only and misses some. The profile covers about 130,000 clones, with roughly 54% appearing a single time and about 4.9% taken by the ten largest. The sequencing here drew on CD4+ T cells sorted from blood, taken at week 0. The sequence derives from a human donor with alopecia areata. V and J are TRBV5-1 and TRBJ1-1; D ambiguous. DNA for the CDR3: TGCGCCAGCAGCACCGAAAGAACGAACACTGAAGCTTTCTTT. Its translation is CASSTERTNTEAFF.